This T cell receptor beta chain was obtained from a study of T cell changes during pregnancy in multiple sclerosis (dated by TCRdb to 2018 to 2020). Regarding the research as a whole: In women with multiple sclerosis, the researchers looked at how the T cell repertoire shifted as pregnancy progressed.

Regarding this clone: No antigen is known for it. Per-base qualities were not stored, and no clone one base away is much larger. Different DNA sequences within this sample yield the same CDR3.

Library method: the immunoSEQ multiplex PCR assay. Imported from immuneACCESS, the table was reduced by TCRdb to in-frame sequences with V and J called. These copies leave out some clones; in studies compared against another copy, an unresolved V gene accounts for under half, and the cause of the remainder is not known. Present in this sample are 60,000 to 85,000 clones, 91% of which were seen just once. Approximately 2.5% of the sample rests with the top ten. The sequence was obtained from a female donor with multiple sclerosis, enrolled in a pregnancy study. This specimen was peripheral blood, taken in the first trimester of pregnancy.

For the CDR3, the sequence is CASSSRTGWNTEAFF. The DNA reads as follows: TGTGCCAGCAGCTCCCGGACAGGGTGGAACACTGAAGCTTTCTTT. The rearrangement combines TRBV13 with TRBJ1-1, with 8 bases matching TRBD1. Ends trimmed: V by 4 bases, J by 1 base; bases unmatched to a gene: 5. The CDR3 has 15 amino acids, counting the end cysteine and phenylalanine. Only the CDR3 DNA stays, 45 bases, in frame from base 1. The CDR1 and CDR2 encoded by the germline V gene (reference sequence) are PRHDT and FYEKMQ.